The source of this T cell receptor (beta chain) is a study of T cell changes during pregnancy in multiple sclerosis. From germline, CDR1 is SGHNT and CDR2 YYREEE (reference sequence). The CDR3 is made up of 13 amino acids. Trimming cost V 6 bases and J 5 bases, with 15 bases left between them. Using immunoSEQ multiplex PCR, the repertoire was profiled, and TCRdb retains in-frame clones only, with some absent. The sample holds some 63,000 clones, about 91% seen once. Sample: peripheral blood, taken before pregnancy. The rearrangement links TRBV5-4 to TRBJ2-7, with D maybe TRBD1 (7 bases). The origin of this receptor is a female donor with multiple sclerosis, enrolled in a pregnancy study. The CDR3, as DNA: TGTGCCAGCACCAATCGGGGGACAGACGAGCAGTACTTC. It specifies CASTNRGTDEQYF.